One sample yielded the 10 T cell receptor beta chains listed below, sequenced in a study of CD8 T cells in Susac syndrome. When the RNA was reverse transcribed, random hexamers were used with an input of about 0.5 to 1 ug. TCRdb passed the immunoSEQ multiplex PCR reads through MiXCR, listing each CDR3 protein once. This table holds about 76,000 distinct CDR3 sequences, roughly 92% found once. The specimen was CD8+ T cells from PBMCs. The receptor set was obtained from a human donor with Susac syndrome.

There are a few counts of this clonotype. The chain has TRBV5-1 and TRBJ2-7; 10 bases match TRBD1. Germline-derived CDR1 and CDR2 are SGHRS and YFSETQ. The CDR3 sequence is 13 residues long. After removal of 7 bases from V and 6 bases from J, the junction contained 7 bases not matched to a gene. The CDR3 is CASRPGTGVEQYF. Written as DNA, the CDR3 is TGCGCCAGCCGTCCCGGGACAGGGGTCGAGCAGTACTTC. The full variable domain, in which reference TRBV5-1 and TRBJ2-7 provide the parts outside the CDR3, is KAGVTQTPRYLIKTRGQQVTLSCSPISGHRSVSWYQQTPGQGLQFLFEYFSETQRNKGNFPGRFSGRQFSNSRSEMNVSTLELGDSALYLCASRPGTGVEQYFGPGTRLTVT.

This chain uses TRBV29-1 with TRBJ1-2, with 7 bases aligning to TRBD1. This CDR3 has 11 amino acids. Trimming cost V 3 bases and J 6 bases; bases outside gene matches: 1. Per the germline V gene, CDR1 is SQVTM and CDR2 is ANQGSEA. The CDR3 DNA reads as TGCAGCGTTGATGGGACAGATGGCTACACCTTC. It codes for CSVDGTDGYTF.

The V call is TRBV4-3, the J call TRBJ2-1; the D gene is possibly TRBD1 (5 bases). From germline, CDR1 is LGHNA and CDR2 YSLEER. V was clipped by 1 base and J by 5 bases, with 15 bases between them. The CDR3 runs 16 residues. Here the CDR3 reads CASSQVNRFDDNEQFF. As DNA, the CDR3 is TGCGCCAGCAGCCAAGTAAACAGGTTCGACGACAATGAGCAGTTCTTC.

V gene TRBV20-1 combines with J gene TRBJ2-1; D is uncertain. The germline V gene has CDR1 DFQATT and CDR2 SNEGSKA (reference sequence). The CDR3 loop spans 13 amino acids. The ends were cut back, 5 bases at V and 3 bases at J, with 11 bases in the middle. As DNA, the CDR3 is TGCAGTGCTTCCGATGACCTCTACAATGAGCAGTTCTTC. Translated: CSASDDLYNEQFF.

The chain uses TRBV20-1 and TRBJ2-5; a weak D match, TRBD2 (5 bases). Trimming stripped 5 bases from V and 0 bases from J, with 19 bases between. The CDR3 totals 16 residues. Germline assignment: CDR1 DFQATT and CDR2 SNEGSKA (reference sequence). CDR3 in amino acids: CSAEKSGAGNQETQYF. CDR3 DNA: TGCAGTGCTGAAAAAAGCGGAGCCGGGAACCAAGAGACCCAGTACTTC.

This clonotype came up a few times. This CDR3 reads CASSIGPSTDTQYF. CDR3 DNA: TGTGCCAGTAGTATTGGCCCCAGCACAGATACGCAGTATTTT. This chain joins TRBV19 and TRBJ2-3; no definite D call. This CDR3 has 14 amino acids. Trimming cost V 3 bases and J 0 bases, with 7 bases left between them. Germline V gene data show CDR1 as LNHDA and CDR2 as SQIVND (reference sequence). Supplemented by reference TRBV19 and TRBJ2-3, the full variable domain reads DGGITQSPKYLFRKEGQNVTLSCEQNLNHDAMYWYRQDPGQGLRLIYYSQIVNDFQKGDIAEGYSVSREKKESFPLTVTSAQKNPTAFYLCASSIGPSTDTQYFGPGTRLTVL.

The chain couples TRBV28 to TRBJ2-5; D not resolved. Germline values: CDR1 MDHEN, CDR2 SYDVKM. V lost 5 bases and J 3 bases, leaving 4 bases between the germline ends. The CDR3 contains 11 residues. DNA for the CDR3: TGTGCCAGCAGTCCCGAAGAGACCCAGTACTTC. It is translated as CASSPEETQYF.

CDR3 region: CASTMDRGIEQFF. The CDR3 coding sequence is TGTGCCAGCACCATGGACAGGGGCATTGAGCAGTTCTTC. The rearrangement uses TRBV6-2 or TRBV6-3 and TRBJ2-1, with 9 bases identical to TRBD1. The CDR3 length is 13 residues. Germline V CDR1 and CDR2: MNHEY, SVGEGT. The junction had 7 bases not matched to a gene; V was cut back by 7 bases and J by 9 bases.

The chain is built from TRBV30 and TRBJ2-1; D call uncertain. The CDR3 totals 15 residues. Germline CDR1 GTSNPN, CDR2 SVGIG (reference sequence). Trimming took off 1 base at V and 0 bases at J, with 10 bases between the two ends. CDR3 residues: CAWSELWSSYNEQFF. The CDR3 DNA follows: TGTGCCTGGAGTGAACTTTGGAGCTCCTACAATGAGCAGTTCTTC.

V gene TRBV6-7 combines with J gene TRBJ2-7; D perhaps matches TRBD2 (6 bases). TRBV6-7 counts as an open reading frame of uncertain function. V was shortened by 10 bases and J by 6 bases, with 19 bases between the two germline ends. The CDR3 covers 13 residues. The CDR3 DNA reads as TGTGCCAACCCCCCCGGGGCGCGGGGCGAGCAGTACTTC. As protein: CANPPGARGEQYF.